A single sample is the source of the 2 T cell receptor beta chains below, sequenced in a study of cytomegalovirus exposure and HLA in healthy donors. Primers for the PCR totalled 60 Vbeta and 13 Jbeta. Profiled with immunoSEQ multiplex PCR; TCRdb holds only in-frame clones, not every one. The sample carries 100,000 to 150,000 clones, 74% recorded once. Sequencing used PBMCs. These receptors all come from a woman in her fifties or sixties in good health and CMV-seropositive.

The J gene is TRBJ1-4, the V gene TRBV7-2; 10 bases fit TRBD1. The CDR3 contains 17 residues. Losses at the gene ends were 8 bases for V and 6 bases for J; bases not matched to a gene: 15. Germline CDR1 reads SGHTA; CDR2 reads FQGNSA. The CDR3 nucleotides are TGTGCCAGCGGGCCCGGGACAGGGGTAGGGGGGGATGAAAAACTGTTTTTT. Its protein product is CASGPGTGVGGDEKLFF.

This sequence joins TRBV6-1 and TRBJ1-1; D may be TRBD1 (6 bases). CDR3 length: 13 amino acids. CDR1 MNHNS and CDR2 SASEGT come from the germline V gene. V lost 7 bases and J lost 4, with 13 bases in between. CDR3 sequence reads: CASTQGLGTEAFF. The DNA for the CDR3 is TGTGCCAGCACTCAGGGGCTGGGCACTGAAGCTTTCTTT.